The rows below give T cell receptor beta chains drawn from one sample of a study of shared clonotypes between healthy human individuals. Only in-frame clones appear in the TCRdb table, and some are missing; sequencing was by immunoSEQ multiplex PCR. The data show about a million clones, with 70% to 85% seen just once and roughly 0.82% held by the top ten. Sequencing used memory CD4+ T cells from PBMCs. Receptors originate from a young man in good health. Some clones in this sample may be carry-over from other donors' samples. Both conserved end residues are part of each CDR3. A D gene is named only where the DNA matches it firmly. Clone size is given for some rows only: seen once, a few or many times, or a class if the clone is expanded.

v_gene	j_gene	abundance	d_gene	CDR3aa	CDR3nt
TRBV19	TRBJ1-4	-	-	CASTKFGRGIREKLFF	TGTGCCAGTACCAAATTTGGGCGGGGGATCCGGGAAAAACTGTTTTTT
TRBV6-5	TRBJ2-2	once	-	CASSSISGRGTGELFF	TGTGCCAGCAGTTCCATATCGGGAAGGGGCACCGGGGAGCTGTTTTTT
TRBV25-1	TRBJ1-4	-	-	CASSVTSATNEKLFF	TGTGCCAGCAGTGTGACCTCTGCAACTAATGAAAAACTGTTTTTT
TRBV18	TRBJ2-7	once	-	CASSQTPGGGYEQYF	TGTGCCAGCTCGCAAACGCCGGGTGGCGGCTACGAGCAGTACTTC
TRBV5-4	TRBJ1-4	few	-	CASSIRDGLTNEKLFF	TGTGCCAGCAGCATCCGGGACGGCCTGACTAATGAAAAACTGTTTTTT
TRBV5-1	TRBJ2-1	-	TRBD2	CASSLPAGGPFEQFF	TGCGCCAGCAGCTTGCCGGCGGGAGGTCCCTTTGAGCAGTTCTTC
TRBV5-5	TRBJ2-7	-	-	CASSLAGLKFGEQYF	TGTGCCAGCAGCTTGGCGGGCCTAAAATTTGGCGAGCAGTACTTC
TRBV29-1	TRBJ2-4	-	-	CSVGGVLAKNIQYF	TGCAGCGTTGGGGGGGTGTTAGCCAAAAACATTCAGTACTTC
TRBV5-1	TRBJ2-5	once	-	CASSIRQTQETQYF	TGCGCCAGCAGCATTAGACAGACCCAAGAGACCCAGTACTTC
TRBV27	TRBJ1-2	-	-	CASKERENYGYTF	TGTGCCAGCAAGGAACGGGAGAACTATGGCTACACCTTC
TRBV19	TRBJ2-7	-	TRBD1	CASSTGGDKDEQYF	TGTGCCAGTAGTACAGGGGGCGATAAGGACGAGCAGTACTTC
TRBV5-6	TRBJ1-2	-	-	CASSSSLGSSLYGYTF	TGTGCCAGCAGCTCCTCTTTGGGGTCTTCGCTCTATGGCTACACCTTC
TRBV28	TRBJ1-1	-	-	CASSLTTEAFF	TGTGCCAGCAGTTTAACAACTGAAGCTTTCTTT
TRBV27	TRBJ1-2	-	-	CASSLSRISSSGYTF	TGTGCCAGCAGTTTAAGTCGGATTAGCTCGTCTGGCTACACCTTC
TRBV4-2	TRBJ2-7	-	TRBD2	CASSQSQRGSYEQYF	TGTGCCAGCAGCCAAAGCCAGCGGGGGTCCTACGAGCAGTACTTC
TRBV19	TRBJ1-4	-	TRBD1	CASSLRTGGATNEKLFF	TGTGCCAGTAGTCTCCGGACAGGGGGGGCGACTAATGAAAAACTGTTTTTT
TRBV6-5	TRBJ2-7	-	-	CASRPPGGWEQYF	TGTGCCAGCAGACCGCCCGGGGGCTGGGAGCAGTACTTC
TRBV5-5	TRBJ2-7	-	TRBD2	CASSLGLAGGPSYEQYF	TGTGCCAGCAGCTTGGGCTTAGCGGGAGGCCCCTCCTACGAGCAGTACTTC
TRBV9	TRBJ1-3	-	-	CASSATASGNTIYF	TGTGCCAGCAGCGCTACAGCCTCTGGAAACACCATATATTTT
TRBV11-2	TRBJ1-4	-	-	CASTHAGDKKLFF	TGTGCCAGCACGCATGCCGGGGATAAAAAACTGTTTTTT
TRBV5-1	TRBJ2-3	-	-	CASTHRGAGTDTQYF	TGCGCCAGCACACACCGCGGGGCCGGGACAGATACGCAGTATTTT
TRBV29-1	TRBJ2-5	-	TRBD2	CSVAGLAGALRETQYF	TGCAGCGTCGCGGGACTAGCGGGAGCTTTACGAGAGACCCAGTACTTC
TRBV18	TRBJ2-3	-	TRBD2	CASSHRTSGKDTQYF	TGTGCCAGCTCACACCGGACTAGCGGGAAAGATACGCAGTATTTT
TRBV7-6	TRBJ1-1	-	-	CASSLGFRGQVNTEAFF	TGTGCCAGCAGCTTAGGTTTTAGAGGTCAAGTAAACACTGAAGCTTTCTTT
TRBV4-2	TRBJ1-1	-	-	CASSQGGTLAEAFF	TGTGCCAGCAGCCAAGGGGGGACCTTGGCTGAAGCTTTCTTT
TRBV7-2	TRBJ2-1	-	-	CASSLEVSHEQFF	TGTGCCAGCAGCTTAGAAGTTTCCCATGAGCAGTTCTTC
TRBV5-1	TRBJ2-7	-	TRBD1	CASSTRDRSEQYF	TGCGCCAGCAGCACCCGGGACAGGAGCGAGCAGTACTTC
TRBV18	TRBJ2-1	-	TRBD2	CASSPSGLGNNEQFF	TGTGCCAGCTCACCTTCGGGACTAGGGAACAATGAGCAGTTCTTC
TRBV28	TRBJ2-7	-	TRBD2	CASSLRVAGARYEQYF	TGTGCCAGCAGTTTACGCGTGGCGGGAGCCAGGTACGAGCAGTACTTC
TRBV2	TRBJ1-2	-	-	CASSETASGGYTF	TGTGCCAGCAGTGAAACAGCCTCTGGTGGCTACACCTTC
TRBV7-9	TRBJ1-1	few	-	CASSRENTEAFF	TGTGCCAGCAGCCGGGAGAACACTGAAGCTTTCTTT
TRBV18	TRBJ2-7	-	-	CASSPRTLPYEQYF	TGTGCCAGCTCACCGCGTACTCTGCCCTACGAGCAGTACTTC
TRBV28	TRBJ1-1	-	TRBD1	CASINRGPNTEAFF	TGTGCCAGCATCAACAGGGGTCCGAACACTGAAGCTTTCTTT
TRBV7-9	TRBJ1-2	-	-	CASSLGPISNYGYTF	TGTGCCAGCAGCTTAGGCCCGATTTCCAACTATGGCTACACCTTC
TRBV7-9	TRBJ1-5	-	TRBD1	CASSSRQGPNQPQHF	TGTGCCAGCAGTTCCAGACAGGGCCCCAATCAGCCCCAGCATTTT
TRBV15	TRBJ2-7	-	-	CATSRVGGSYEQYF	TGTGCCACCAGCAGAGTGGGGGGCTCCTACGAGCAGTACTTC
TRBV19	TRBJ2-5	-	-	CASSIGGAGLETQYF	TGTGCCAGTAGTATAGGGGGGGCGGGCCTGGAGACCCAGTACTTC
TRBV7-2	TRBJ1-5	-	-	CASSPTANNQPQHF	TGTGCCAGCAGCCCGACAGCAAACAATCAGCCCCAGCATTTT
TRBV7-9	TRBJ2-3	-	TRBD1	CASSLAVGTGNTDTQYF	TGTGCCAGCAGCTTAGCAGTGGGGACAGGGAATACAGATACGCAGTATTTT
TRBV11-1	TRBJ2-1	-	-	CASSSVAGTNGYNEQFF	TGTGCCAGCAGCTCCGTGGCCGGGACCAACGGCTACAATGAGCAGTTCTTC
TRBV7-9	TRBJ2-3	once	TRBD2	CASSPGAGNTDTQYF	TGTGCCAGCAGCCCGGGAGCGGGGAACACAGATACGCAGTATTTT